The T cell receptor beta chain described here comes from a study of spatial heterogeneity in lung cancer. Study findings and constraints: Sequencing reached an estimated coverage of tumor T cells that was only roughly 7% for alpha chains and 13% for beta chains. Tumor mutation count correlated with how many alpha and beta TCRs expanded intratumorally.

Trimming removed 3 bases at V and 6 bases at J, with 11 bases between. The CDR3 consists of 13 residues. The germline V gene encodes CDR1 DFQATT and CDR2 SNEGSKA (reference sequence). TCRdb reprocessed the 5' RACE reads with MiXCR, giving one entry per CDR3 protein. The sample holds 24,000 or so distinct CDR3 sequences; roughly 8.3% are singletons and the top ten take less than 9.5%. Stated time point: sample taken at primary tumor resection. The cohort: some 73 early-stage, untreated non-small cell lung cancer patients. From tumor, nontumor lung or frozen PBMC, whole RNA was taken unsorted for sequencing. Many counts were recorded for this clonotype. Its antigen is as yet unknown.

The sequencing used lung tumor tissue, collected at surgery. The J gene is TRBJ1-4, the V gene TRBV20-1; no reliable D call. This TCR was recovered from a male donor with early-stage non-small cell lung cancer. The CDR3 reads CSASTARHEKLFF. The DNA for the CDR3 is TGCAGTGCTAGTACCGCTAGGCATGAAAAACTGTTTTTT.